This is a list of T cell receptor beta chains from one sample in a study of T cells expressing NK-cell markers. TCRdb re-called the 5' RACE reads and catalogs CDR3 proteins one per entry, DNA excluded. The sample yields roughly 300,000 distinct CDR3 sequences, of which the top ten take up 4.2%. Source material: blood T cells: a sorted CD56 or NKG2C T cell subset, CD4+ or CD8+ T cells, or bulk PBMC T cells (not recorded which). These receptors were obtained from a woman between 18 and 70 years old in good health. Each CDR3 is given with its conserved first and last residue.

CDR3 | J | V
CASSLVGTRGGELFF | TRBJ2-2 | TRBV7-2
CATGLAVVNEQFF | TRBJ2-1 | TRBV7-2
CASSAGQGFMETQYF | TRBJ2-5 | TRBV6-2/TRBV6-3
CASSFGASGSTAHGYTF | TRBJ1-2 | TRBV7-8
CASRLSGDEQYF | TRBJ2-7 | TRBV28
CASSLPQIRNEQFF | TRBJ2-1 | TRBV5-4
CASRSRGGPANEKLFF | TRBJ1-4 | TRBV12-3/TRBV12-4
CSVEFGTANEQFF | TRBJ2-1 | TRBV29-1
CSAHLRDRRNLAGGTSYNEQFF | TRBJ2-1 | TRBV20-1
CASRRVRARGLEYF | TRBJ2-5 | TRBV2
CASGLDRGRAGEQFF | TRBJ2-1 | TRBV6-2/TRBV6-3
CAWTIGGSNTEAFF | TRBJ1-1 | TRBV30
CASSLGTGVNQPQHF | TRBJ1-5 | TRBV7-9
CSALLTSGAYNEQFF | TRBJ2-1 | TRBV20-1
CSARGSLEQPQHF | TRBJ1-5 | TRBV20-1
CASSYSQGAFEKLFF | TRBJ1-4 | TRBV6-5
CASSLAGTGNEKLFF | TRBJ1-4 | TRBV7-9
CASSERDRTYEQYF | TRBJ2-7 | TRBV21-1
CASSINRETDTQYF | TRBJ2-3 | TRBV7-9
CSEKGTSGDADTQYF | TRBJ2-3 | TRBV29-1
CASSQHSSTNTGELFF | TRBJ2-2 | TRBV4-2
CAASRDRAWNTEAFF | TRBJ1-1 | TRBV12-3/TRBV12-4
CASSSYPLYEQYF | TRBJ2-7 | TRBV7-9
CASSARTGRNYGYTF | TRBJ1-2 | TRBV2
CASSSANAGLGGIGELFF | TRBJ2-2 | TRBV5-1
CASSSNLAGGNEQFF | TRBJ2-1 | TRBV7-6
CSVAIGSGGEKLFF | TRBJ1-4 | TRBV29-1
CASTGLNTGELFF | TRBJ2-2 | TRBV28
CASSYKGQASIQYF | TRBJ2-4 | TRBV6-5
CASSTGTVNQPQHF | TRBJ1-5 | TRBV2
CSATNRDGYTF | TRBJ1-2 | TRBV20-1
CAISERTGGTDTQYF | TRBJ2-3 | TRBV10-3
CSARPPSGRAPETQYF | TRBJ2-5 | TRBV20-1
CASSVGTAFSYEQYF | TRBJ2-7 | TRBV5-1
CASSHEKGGYTF | TRBJ1-2 | TRBV5-1
CASTEPGPQETQYF | TRBJ2-5 | TRBV5-4
CASSLIHEDYTF | TRBJ1-2 | TRBV5-5
CASSLVGRGDNEQFF | TRBJ2-1 | TRBV5-1
CASSPMTGGGYTF | TRBJ1-2 | TRBV18
CASSSRSYNSPLHF | TRBJ1-6 | TRBV12-3/TRBV12-4
CASSPSWGQVYEQYF | TRBJ2-7 | TRBV6-2/TRBV6-3
CASSLSKGYEQFF | TRBJ2-1 | TRBV27
CASSFGQNSYEQYF | TRBJ2-7 | TRBV12-3/TRBV12-4
CSAFGLAGPYNEQFF | TRBJ2-1 | TRBV20-1
CASREIDRGQETQYF | TRBJ2-5 | TRBV2
CASSLQRGTSFGDTQYF | TRBJ2-3 | TRBV12-3/TRBV12-4
CARSLSSYNEQFF | TRBJ2-1 | TRBV11-2
CAISNGQGETQYF | TRBJ2-5 | TRBV10-3